This section outlines one T cell receptor (beta chain) sequence together with its context. As yet, its antigen is unknown. TCRdb's copy holds only in-frame clones and misses some; the assay was immunoSEQ multiplex PCR. The sample lists some 120,000 clones; around 94% were seen once. CDR1 and CDR2 (germline): MDHEN, SYDVKM. The CDR3 is made up of 14 amino acids. V lost 5 bases, J lost 6 bases, and 16 bases lay in between. This sample was taken from a study of cytomegalovirus exposure and HLA in healthy donors. The study's findings and limits: Accounts indicate the classifier identified cytomegalovirus status with strong specificity and sensitivity.

The sequenced sample was PBMCs. This sequence joins TRBV28 and TRBJ1-2; D possibly corresponds to TRBD1 (5 bases). The clonotype originates from a woman aged 18 to 35 in good health and CMV-seronegative. CDR3 loop: CASSTGGSLNGYTF. The CDR3, as DNA: TGTGCCAGCAGTACGGGGGGTTCCCTGAATGGCTACACCTTC.